Below are 32 T cell receptor beta chains sequenced from a single sample in a study of shared clonotypes between healthy human individuals. Method: immunoSEQ multiplex PCR; TCRdb's copy keeps in-frame clones and lacks some. The sample carries a few million clones, approximately 92% recorded once. What was sequenced was naive CD4+ T cells sorted from blood. As for subset: CD45RA+ positively selected. The receptors stem from a man in his late teens or twenties in good health.

V is TRBV25-1 and J is TRBJ1-4; D is unclear. This CDR3 is built from 17 residues. Germline values: CDR1 MGHDK, CDR2 SYGVNS. The V gene lost 1 base and the J gene lost 0 bases, with 12 bases spanning the gap. CDR3 sequence (DNA): TGTGCCAGCAGTGAATTCTCCCAGGTTGCAACTAATGAAAAACTGTTTTTT. The encoded protein is CASSEFSQVATNEKLFF.

CDR3 sequence reads: CASSPPSRHEQYF. The CDR3 DNA sequence: TGTGCCAGCTCACCACCCAGTCGCCACGAGCAGTACTTC. V gene TRBV18 combines with J gene TRBJ2-7; no firm D call. V was cut by 0 bases and J by 5 bases, with 8 bases left in between. Germline V gene data show CDR1 as KGHSH and CDR2 as LQKENI. The CDR3 is 13 amino acids.

The chain combines TRBV5-1 with TRBJ2-5, with TRBD2 identical over 8 bases. Per the germline V gene, CDR1 is SGHRS and CDR2 is YFSETQ. Trimming removed 4 bases from V and 5 bases from J; junction bases left unmatched: 10. The CDR3 has 15 residues. The DNA for the CDR3 is TGCGCCAGCAGCCAAACGGGGGGGCCGATGGAGACCCAGTACTTC. This codes for CASSQTGGPMETQYF.

The chain has TRBV30 and TRBJ2-7; 7 nucleotides agree with TRBD1. The CDR3 is made up of 13 amino acids. The germline V gene has CDR1 GTSNPN and CDR2 SVGIG (reference sequence). Trimming at V came to 8 bases and at J to 4 bases, leaving 11 bases not matched to a gene. This chain's CDR3 is CAGYRGSPYEQYF. CDR3 coding DNA: TGTGCCGGTTACAGGGGATCCCCTTACGAGCAGTACTTC.

This chain joins TRBV6-5 and TRBJ1-2; TRBD1 might be the D (5 bases). The CDR3 loop spans 16 amino acids. Trimming shortened V by 3 bases and J by 7 bases, and 21 bases separated the two germline ends. Per germline, CDR1 MNHEY and CDR2 SVGAGI. CDR3 nucleotide sequence: TGTGCCAGCAGTTATAGTCAAGGCGGGACCCCGGGTGGCTACACCTTC. Protein: CASSYSQGGTPGGYTF.

The rearrangement uses TRBV6-4 and TRBJ2-2; 9 positions match TRBD1. V shed 5 bases and J 14 bases; nucleotides not matched to a gene: 9. The CDR3 consists of 13 residues. Germline V gene lookup returns CDR1 MRHNA and CDR2 SNTAGT. CDR3 protein: CASSYKGQGELFF. Written as DNA, the CDR3 is TGTGCCAGCAGTTACAAGGGACAGGGTGAACTGTTTTTT.

V is TRBV10-3 and J is TRBJ1-4, with TRBD1 as a possible D gene (5 bases). Trimming removed 3 bases at V and 10 bases at J, with 6 bases between. The CDR3 totals 11 residues. Per germline, CDR1 ENHRY and CDR2 SYGVKD. The CDR3 is CAISDDRKLFF. In DNA form, the CDR3 reads TGTGCCATCAGTGACGACAGAAAACTGTTTTTT.

The genes are TRBV7-2 and TRBJ1-1; D might be TRBD1 (5 bases). V dropped 3 bases and J dropped 5 bases, with 10 bases sitting between them. Germline CDR1 SGHTA, CDR2 FQGNSA. The CDR3 length is 13 residues. The CDR3 here is CASSFAGMTEAFF. The CDR3, as DNA: TGTGCCAGCAGCTTCGCAGGGATGACTGAAGCTTTCTTT.

The rearrangement joins TRBV6-5 to TRBJ2-5; D may be TRBD1 (6 bases). Near its end, the DNA agrees better with TRBJ2-7, so the J call may be wrong. CDR1 is MNHEY and CDR2 is SVGAGI in the germline V gene. The CDR3 has 14 residues. The DNA for the CDR3 is TGTGCCAGCAGGCCGCGACAGGCGTCCTACGAGCAGTACTTC. Protein: CASRPRQASYEQYF.

The CDR3 here is CASSPLAGNYSPLHF. CDR3 coding DNA: TGTGCCAGCAGTCCATTAGCCGGGAATTATTCACCCCTCCACTTT. The J gene is TRBJ1-6, the V gene TRBV7-9; no firm D call. This CDR3 has 15 residues. From germline, CDR1 is SEHNR and CDR2 FQNEAQ (reference sequence). With 6 bases removed from V and 8 bases from J, the gap between germline ends came to 17 bases.

The gene calls are TRBV7-2 and TRBJ2-4; 14 nucleotides align to TRBD2. V shed 4 bases, J shed 2 bases, and the junction held 7 bases outside the gene matches. The CDR3 contains 18 residues. In germline, CDR1 is SGHTA, CDR2 FQGNSA. The DNA of the CDR3 is TGTGCCAGCAGCTCGGGACTAGCGGGAGCCGCGCCCAAAAACATTCAGTACTTC. Amino acid sequence: CASSSGLAGAAPKNIQYF.

The V and J genes are TRBV7-3 and TRBJ2-3; D assignment may be TRBD1 or TRBD2 (5 bases each). The CDR3 contains 15 residues. Trimming left V 5 bases short and J 6 bases short, with 18 bases between. The germline CDR1 and CDR2 sequences are SGHTA and FQGTGA. The CDR3 DNA reads TGTGCCAGCAGCCTCCGGGACGCTGGCGGCGATACGCAGTATTTT. Translation gives CASSLRDAGGDTQYF. Using reference TRBV7-3 and TRBJ2-3 for the parts outside the CDR3, the full variable domain is GAGVSQTPSNKVTEKGKYVELRCDPISGHTALYWYRQSLGQGPEFLIYFQGTGAADDSGLPNDRFFAVRPEGSVSTLKIQRTERGDSAVYLCASSLRDAGGDTQYFGPGTRLTVL.

This clone was seen a few times. The chain carries TRBV10-3 and TRBJ1-6; no reliable D call. The germline V gene has CDR1 ENHRY and CDR2 SYGVKD. There are 15 residues in the CDR3. Trimming pared 2 bases from V and 0 bases from J, leaving 5 bases between. DNA of the CDR3: TGTGCCATCAGTGAGGTCAACTCCTATAATTCACCCCTCCACTTT. Amino acid sequence: CAISEVNSYNSPLHF.

This rearrangement joins TRBV5-8 to TRBJ2-7; 7 bases agree with TRBD2. CDR1 SGHTS and CDR2 YDEGEE come from the germline V gene. V lost 0 bases and J lost 0; bases outside the gene matches: 0. The CDR3 has 14 residues. CDR3 in DNA: TGTGCCAGCAGCTTGGGGACTAGCTCCTACGAGCAGTACTTC. Its protein is CASSLGTSSYEQYF.

About this clone itself: At the DNA level, this CDR3 is encoded by other sequences in the same sample as well. V gene TRBV18 combines with J gene TRBJ1-2; a weak D match, TRBD1 (5 bases). This CDR3 has 13 amino acids. The germline gives CDR1 KGHSH, CDR2 LQKENI. Trimming cost V 6 bases and J 3 bases, with 11 bases left between them. The CDR3 coding sequence is TGTGCCAGCTCGCAGGGTTTAGACTATGGCTACACCTTC. It codes for CASSQGLDYGYTF.

CDR3 sequence: CASSIVGGYSNQPQHF. CDR3 coding DNA: TGTGCCAGTAGTATAGTTGGGGGATATAGCAATCAGCCCCAGCATTTT. The V gene is TRBV19, the J gene TRBJ1-5; a possible D gene is TRBD1 (5 bases). V was trimmed by 1 base and J by 0 bases, leaving 10 bases between them. CDR1 is LNHDA, CDR2 SQIVND, per germline (reference sequence). This CDR3 is 16 amino acids long.

The chain recombines TRBV18 with TRBJ1-1; 8 bases match TRBD1. Trimming at V came to 1 base and at J to 5 bases, leaving 9 bases not matched to a gene. The CDR3 loop spans 16 amino acids. Germline values: CDR1 KGHSH, CDR2 LQKENI. The CDR3 bases are TGTGCCAGCTCACCACGCTCGACAGGGGCTGGAACTGAAGCTTTCTTT. Amino acid sequence: CASSPRSTGAGTEAFF.

J is TRBJ2-5 and V is TRBV30; no definite D call. Matching the DNA end better, TRBJ2-7 makes the J call doubtful. Germline CDR1 reads GTSNPN; CDR2 reads SVGIG (reference sequence). The CDR3 is 11 residues long. This CDR3 reads CAWSNLNEQYF. In DNA form, the CDR3 reads TGTGCCTGGAGCAATCTCAACGAGCAGTACTTC.

The chain is built from TRBV29-1 and TRBJ2-5; 8 nucleotides agree with TRBD2. The CDR3 contains 14 residues. V gave up 4 bases and J gave up 6 bases; unmatched junction bases: 10. Germline CDR1 and CDR2: SQVTM and ANQGSEA. As DNA, the CDR3 is TGCAGCGTTGGACTAGCGACAGATGCTAAGACCCAGTACTTC. Encoded protein: CSVGLATDAKTQYF.

The rearrangement joins TRBV5-1 to TRBJ2-3; TRBD2 agrees at 14 bases. In germline, CDR1 is SGHRS, CDR2 YFSETQ. The CDR3 totals 22 residues. The junction had 20 bases not matched to a gene; V was cut back by 3 bases and J by 2 bases. CDR3 in amino acids: CASSSGPQTSGRVSGVTDTQYF. CDR3 bases: TGCGCCAGCAGCTCCGGGCCCCAGACTAGCGGGAGGGTATCAGGCGTCACAGATACGCAGTATTTT. The entire variable domain, with the rest obtained from reference TRBV5-1 and TRBJ2-3, is as follows: KAGVTQTPRYLIKTRGQQVTLSCSPISGHRSVSWYQQTPGQGLQFLFEYFSETQRNKGNFPGRFSGRQFSNSRSEMNVSTLELGDSALYLCASSSGPQTSGRVSGVTDTQYFGPGTRLTVL.

The chain employs TRBV9 and TRBJ2-2, with 10 bases that match TRBD2. Germline values: CDR1 SGDLS, CDR2 YYNGEE. There are 17 residues in the CDR3. The V segment lost 0 bases and the J segment 2 bases; nucleotides outside the gene matches: 4. The CDR3 spells CASSVVSGGSNTGELFF. DNA of the CDR3: TGTGCCAGCAGCGTAGTTAGCGGGGGGTCTAACACCGGGGAGCTGTTTTTT.

This sequence joins TRBV7-9 and TRBJ1-2; D unclear. Looked up from germline, CDR1 is SEHNR and CDR2 is FQNEAQ (reference sequence). The CDR3 extends over 17 amino acids. With 5 bases removed from V and 1 base from J, the gap between germline ends came to 20 bases. The CDR3 reads CASSPRTALQINYGYTF. The DNA of the CDR3 is TGTGCCAGCAGCCCCCGGACCGCGCTACAGATTAACTATGGCTACACCTTC.

The chain carries TRBV5-1 and TRBJ2-6; tentative D call: TRBD2 (5 bases). CDR3 length: 17 residues. Germline CDR1 is SGHRS and CDR2 is YFSETQ. Trimming stripped 0 bases from V and 2 bases from J, with 12 bases between. The CDR3: CASSLGVTRTGANVLTF. In DNA form, the CDR3 reads TGCGCCAGCAGCTTGGGGGTCACTAGGACTGGGGCCAACGTCCTGACTTTC.

The table lists this clone with a few counts. The rearrangement links TRBV2 to TRBJ1-2, with a weak D call TRBD1 (6 bases). V lost 6 bases, J lost 8 bases, and 16 bases lay in between. CDR1 and CDR2 (germline): SNHLY, FYNNEI. The length of the CDR3 is 13 residues. DNA for the CDR3: TGTGCCAGCAGCATAACAGGGACCTCGGGCTACACCTTC. Its translation: CASSITGTSGYTF.

This clone has a handful of counts. The chain recombines TRBV4-3 with TRBJ1-1; no firm D call. From germline, CDR1 is LGHNA and CDR2 YSLEER. The V end was cut by 0 bases, the J end by 8 bases, with 7 bases between. CDR3 size: 12 residues. The CDR3 here is CASSQEGREAFF. Written as DNA, the CDR3 is TGCGCCAGCAGCCAAGAAGGCAGGGAAGCTTTCTTT.

The chain recombines TRBV28 with TRBJ2-2, with D tentatively TRBD1 (6 bases). This CDR3 is 16 amino acids long. V lost 6 bases and J lost 4, with 18 bases in between. The germline CDR1 and CDR2 sequences are MDHEN and SYDVKM. The chain's CDR3 is CASSPPTGRGTGELFF. CDR3 in DNA: TGTGCCAGCAGCCCCCCCACAGGGAGAGGCACCGGGGAGCTGTTTTTT.

V usage is TRBV5-5 and J usage is TRBJ2-5; D not resolved. This CDR3 is built from 14 residues. Trimming took off 4 bases at V and 3 bases at J, with 13 bases between the two ends. Germline assignment: CDR1 SGHKS and CDR2 YYEKEE (reference sequence). CDR3 sequence (DNA): TGTGCCAGCAGCCGTGGCCCTCGAGAAGAGACCCAGTACTTC. The encoded protein is CASSRGPREETQYF.

The chain links TRBV7-3 to TRBJ2-1; 10 bases agree with TRBD2. The J segment lost 4 bases and the V segment lost 5 bases, leaving 8 bases of the junction unmatched. CDR1 SGHTA and CDR2 FQGTGA come from the germline V gene. This CDR3 spans 16 amino acids. The CDR3 reads CASSPRAGGPYNEQFF. The CDR3 coding sequence is TGTGCCAGCAGCCCCCGAGCGGGGGGGCCTTACAATGAGCAGTTCTTC. The full variable domain, with the rest looked up from reference TRBV7-3 and TRBJ2-1, is GAGVSQTPSNKVTEKGKYVELRCDPISGHTALYWYRQSLGQGPEFLIYFQGTGAADDSGLPNDRFFAVRPEGSVSTLKIQRTERGDSAVYLCASSPRAGGPYNEQFFGPGTRLTVL.

The chain uses TRBV5-1 and TRBJ1-2, with D unresolved. Germline-derived CDR1 and CDR2 are SGHRS and YFSETQ. The CDR3 loop spans 15 amino acids. V was trimmed by 4 bases and J by 7 bases, leaving 20 bases between them. Written as DNA, the CDR3 is TGCGCCAGCAGCCCCACTGAGGGCTTAAGTGGTGGCTACACCTTC. Protein sequence: CASSPTEGLSGGYTF.

The chain employs TRBV18 and TRBJ2-5; 11 nucleotides align to TRBD2. J was trimmed by 5 bases and V by 3 bases; bases with no gene match: 8. The CDR3 is made up of 16 amino acids. Germline lookup yields CDR1 KGHSH and CDR2 LQKENI. The CDR3 DNA follows: TGTGCCAGCTCACCGGCTAGCGGGGGGAACTGGGAGACCCAGTACTTC. Its translation is CASSPASGGNWETQYF.

Comments on this clone: The conserved final phenylalanine or tryptophan is absent from the CDR3, which likely points to a read error. Because the CDR3's place on the DNA is in doubt, the DNA is left out and the CDR3 is given as listed by TCRdb. The chain carries TRBV28 and TRBJ1-2; the D segment call TRBD1 is taken from the table without a DNA check. The CDR3 is 12 residues long, ends included. Germline V gene lookup returns CDR1 MDHEN and CDR2 SYDVKM. CDR3 region: CASSTYGQPFFL.

This chain joins TRBV7-2 and TRBJ1-5; D might be TRBD1 (5 bases). This CDR3 is 15 amino acids long. Trimming took 5 bases from V and 0 from J, leaving 11 bases between them. From germline, CDR1 is SGHTA and CDR2 FQGNSA. CDR3 sequence reads: CASSRDGYSNQPQHF. CDR3 nucleotide sequence: TGTGCCAGCAGCCGGGACGGCTATAGCAATCAGCCCCAGCATTTT.